Each of the 12 T cell receptor beta chains below was sequenced from the same sample in a study of T cell responses to AZD1222 COVID-19 vaccine. Some clones are missing from TCRdb's copy, which holds only in-frame ones; the method was immunoSEQ multiplex PCR. The sample yields 150,000 to 200,000 clones, about 90% seen once. Sequencing was performed on peripheral blood, taken on day 0 of AZD1222 vaccination. The receptors derive from an adult in good health.

Of note for this clone: Given the absence of the conserved phenylalanine or tryptophan at the CDR3 end, a read error is likely. No DNA is shown, since the ends of the CDR3 on it are uncertain; the CDR3 is the one TCRdb lists. This chain joins TRBV28 and TRBJ1-6; the DNA was not compared with TRBD1, the D call given in the table. The CDR3 length equals 13 residues, ends included. From germline, CDR1 is MDHEN and CDR2 SYDVKM. The CDR3 loop reads CASSAPPGTGFSI.

J is TRBJ2-7 and V is TRBV11-2, with 9 nucleotides matching TRBD1. From germline, CDR1 is SGHAT and CDR2 FQNNGV. The V and J ends lost 2 bases and 3 bases, in that order; junction bases with no gene match: 5. This CDR3 is built from 15 residues. The CDR3 region has the DNA TGTGCCAGCAGCTTAAGGGGACAGGGACTCTACGAGCAGTACTTC. It specifies CASSLRGQGLYEQYF.

This chain joins TRBV12-5 and TRBJ1-6; D gene ambiguous. This CDR3 is built from 14 residues. Germline lookup yields CDR1 LGHNT and CDR2 FRNRAP. Trimming removed 2 bases from V and 14 bases from J, with 16 bases in between. CDR3 sequence reads: CASGLSPPLVSLHF. In nucleotides, the CDR3 is TGTGCTAGTGGTTTGAGCCCCCCGTTGGTTTCCCTCCACTTT.

The chain uses TRBV7-2 and TRBJ1-1; D not resolved. The length of the CDR3 is 17 residues. The V and J ends lost 3 bases and 0 bases respectively, with 17 bases between them. Germline assignment: CDR1 SGHTA and CDR2 FQGNSA. The DNA for the CDR3 is TGTGCCAGCAGCTTCTCTAGGGCCAGTCGACTGAACACTGAAGCTTTCTTT. Translation: CASSFSRASRLNTEAFF. Looking up the rest from reference TRBV7-2 and TRBJ1-1 gives the full variable domain: GAGVSQSPSNKVTEKGKDVELRCDPISGHTALYWYRQSLGQGLEFLIYFQGNSAPDKSGLPSDRFSAERTGGSVSTLTIQRTQQEDSAVYLCASSFSRASRLNTEAFFGQGTRLTVV.

The chain joins TRBV27 to TRBJ2-7; no clear D gene. In germline, CDR1 is MNHEY, CDR2 SMNVEV (reference sequence). V lost 6 bases, J lost 6 bases, and 21 bases lay in between. The CDR3 covers 15 residues. The DNA of the CDR3 is TGTGCCAGCAGAAGTTTTGGACCATCAACAGTCGAGCAGTACTTC. Translating it yields CASRSFGPSTVEQYF.

The J gene is TRBJ2-1, the V gene TRBV24-1; tentative D call: TRBD2 (6 bases). Trimming took 4 bases from V and 4 from J, leaving 19 bases between them. The germline V gene has CDR1 KGHDR and CDR2 SFDVKD. This CDR3 is 17 amino acids long. Here the CDR3 DNA reads TGTGCCACCAGTGAGGCCCCCCGGGCGGGAACTTACAATGAGCAGTTCTTC. Amino acids: CATSEAPRAGTYNEQFF.

This chain links TRBV9 with TRBJ2-1; the match to TRBD2 covers 10 bases. The CDR3 is 15 residues long. The V gene end was trimmed by 7 bases and the J gene end by 0 bases; junction bases not matched to a gene: 4. Germline V gene lookup returns CDR1 SGDLS and CDR2 YYNGEE. CDR3 in DNA: TGTGCCAGCCGTAGCGGGGGGAGCTCCTACAATGAGCAGTTCTTC. Translated, it gives CASRSGGSSYNEQFF. The variable domain in full, with the rest retrieved from reference TRBV9 and TRBJ2-1, is DSGVTQTPKHLITATGQRVTLRCSPRSGDLSVYWYQQSLDQGLQFLIQYYNGEERAKGNILERFSAQQFPDLHSELNLSSLELGDSALYFCASRSGGSSYNEQFFGPGTRLTVL.

The chain uses TRBV19 and TRBJ1-5; tentatively, D is TRBD1 (6 bases). Germline V gives CDR1 LNHDA, CDR2 SQIVND (reference sequence). V lost 5 bases, J lost 5 bases, and 22 bases lay in between. CDR3 length: 17 residues. For the CDR3, the DNA is TGTGCCAGTAGTCCGACTCCATACAGGGTTGATGATCAGCCCCAGCATTTT. It encodes CASSPTPYRVDDQPQHF.

The chain links TRBV2 to TRBJ2-3, with D possibly being TRBD1 or TRBD2 (5 bases each). V gave up 4 bases and J gave up 1 base, with 12 bases separating them. The CDR3 loop spans 15 amino acids. The germline gives CDR1 SNHLY, CDR2 FYNNEI. The CDR3 region is CASSVEGLGTDTQYF. CDR3 coding DNA: TGTGCCAGCAGTGTAGAGGGGTTGGGCACAGATACGCAGTATTTT.

This chain joins TRBV18 and TRBJ2-2; D is possibly TRBD1 (6 bases). V lost 0 bases to trimming and J lost 4 bases, with 15 bases between them. CDR3 size: 17 residues. Germline V gives CDR1 KGHSH, CDR2 LQKENI. CDR3 sequence: CASSPPVRGVSTGELFF. For the CDR3, the DNA is TGTGCCAGCTCACCACCGGTCAGGGGCGTTTCCACCGGGGAGCTGTTTTTT. The entire variable domain, with the rest obtained from reference TRBV18 and TRBJ2-2, is as follows: NAGVMQNPRHLVRRRGQEARLRCSPMKGHSHVYWYRQLPEEGLKFMVYLQKENIIDESGMPKERFSAEFPKEGPSILRIQQVVRGDSAAYFCASSPPVRGVSTGELFFGEGSRLTVL.

The V call is TRBV7-9, the J call TRBJ2-7; D ambiguous. Germline CDR1 reads SEHNR; CDR2 reads FQNEAQ (reference sequence). Trimming took 1 base from V and 6 from J, leaving 7 bases between them. The CDR3 runs 12 residues. CDR3 in DNA: TGTGCCAGCAGCTTAGGCACTCGCGAGCAGTACTTC. Its translation: CASSLGTREQYF.

The gene calls are TRBV3-1 (or the pseudogene TRBV3-2) and TRBJ2-6; 8 bases are a match to TRBD1. Trimming removed 5 bases from V and 5 bases from J; junction bases left unmatched: 11. This CDR3 contains 17 residues. Germline-derived CDR1 and CDR2 are LGHDT and YNNKEL (reference sequence). Here the CDR3 DNA reads TGTGCCAGCAGCGACCAGGGGGCAGGGAACCGGGCCAACGTCCTGACTTTC. Its protein is CASSDQGAGNRANVLTF.